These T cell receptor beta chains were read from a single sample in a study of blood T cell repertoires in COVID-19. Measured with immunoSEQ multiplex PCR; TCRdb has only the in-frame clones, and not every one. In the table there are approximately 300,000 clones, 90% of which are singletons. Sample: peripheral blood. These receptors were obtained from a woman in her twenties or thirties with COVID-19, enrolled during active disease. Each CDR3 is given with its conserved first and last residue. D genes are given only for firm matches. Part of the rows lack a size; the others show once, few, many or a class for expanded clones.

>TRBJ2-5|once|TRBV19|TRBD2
CASRPAGGIQETQYF
TGTGCCAGTAGGCCCGCGGGAGGGATCCAAGAGACCCAGTACTTC
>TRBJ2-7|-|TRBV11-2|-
CASSLGQASYEQYF
TGTGCCAGCAGCTTAGGGCAGGCCAGCTACGAGCAGTACTTC
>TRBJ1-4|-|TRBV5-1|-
CASSLEPGATNEKLFF
TGCGCCAGCAGCTTGGAGCCAGGGGCAACTAATGAAAAACTGTTTTTT
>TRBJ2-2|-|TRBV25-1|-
CASSDVRRGEVTGELFF
TGTGCCAGCAGTGATGTTCGTAGAGGGGAGGTCACCGGGGAGCTGTTTTTT
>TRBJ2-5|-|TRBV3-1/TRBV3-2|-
CASSQASSQETQYF
TGTGCCAGCAGCCAAGCTAGCAGCCAAGAGACCCAGTACTTC
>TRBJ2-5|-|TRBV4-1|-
CASSQDPRQNQETQYF
TGCGCCAGCAGCCAAGATCCCCGACAGAACCAAGAGACCCAGTACTTC
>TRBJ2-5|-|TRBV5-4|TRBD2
CASSFAGGEETQYF
TGTGCCAGCAGCTTCGCGGGAGGTGAAGAGACCCAGTACTTC
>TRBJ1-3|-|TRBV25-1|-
CASSPLLGTIYF
TGTGCCAGCAGTCCACTCCTAGGCACCATATATTTT
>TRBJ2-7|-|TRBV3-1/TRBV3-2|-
CASSQGASRIYEQYF
TGTGCCAGCAGCCAAGGAGCTAGCCGCATCTACGAGCAGTACTTC
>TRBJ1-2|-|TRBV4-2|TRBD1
CASSQDQTGVMDGYTF
TGTGCCAGCAGCCAAGATCAAACAGGGGTCATGGATGGCTACACCTTC
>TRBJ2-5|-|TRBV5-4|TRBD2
CASGGGAGGPGETQYF
TGTGCCAGCGGGGGGGGCGCGGGAGGGCCTGGAGAGACCCAGTACTTC
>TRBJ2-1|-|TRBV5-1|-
CASSFEASSYNEQFF
TGCGCCAGCAGCTTCGAAGCGAGCTCCTACAATGAGCAGTTCTTC
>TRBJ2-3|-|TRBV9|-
CASTRGLRGDTQYF
TGTGCCAGCACACGGGGTCTACGAGGGGATACGCAGTATTTT
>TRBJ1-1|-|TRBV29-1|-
CSVLVVQGTEAFF
TGCAGCGTCCTCGTGGTGCAGGGCACTGAAGCTTTCTTT
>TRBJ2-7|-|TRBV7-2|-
CASSLELFYEQYF
TGTGCCAGCAGCTTAGAACTGTTCTACGAGCAGTACTTC
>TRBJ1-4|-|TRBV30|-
CAWSQMGGAGEKLFF
TGTGCCTGGAGCCAAATGGGGGGGGCCGGTGAAAAACTGTTTTTT
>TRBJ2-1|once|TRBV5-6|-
CASSLVGSINEQFF
TGTGCCAGCAGCTTGGTCGGGAGTATAAATGAGCAGTTCTTC
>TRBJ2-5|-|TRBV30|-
CAWSIGLVKETQYF
TGTGCCTGGAGTATAGGACTGGTCAAAGAGACCCAGTACTTC
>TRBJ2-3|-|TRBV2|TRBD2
CASSEGLATTDTQYF
TGTGCCAGCAGTGAAGGACTAGCGACCACAGATACGCAGTATTTT
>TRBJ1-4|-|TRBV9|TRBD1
CASSPRGQGGRWEKLFF
TGTGCCAGCAGCCCAAGGGGACAGGGTGGGCGTTGGGAAAAACTGTTTTTT
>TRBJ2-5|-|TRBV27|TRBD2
CASRYLAGGRETQYF
TGTGCCAGCCGGTACCTAGCGGGAGGGCGAGAGACCCAGTACTTC
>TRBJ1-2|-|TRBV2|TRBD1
CATRTGPPRDYGYTF
TGTGCCACCCGGACAGGGCCACCCAGGGACTATGGCTACACCTTC
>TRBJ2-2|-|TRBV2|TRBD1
CASSGDRVTGELFF
TGTGCCAGCAGTGGGGACAGGGTCACCGGGGAGCTGTTTTTT
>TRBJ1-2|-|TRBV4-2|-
CASSQDRGGLRGYTF
TGTGCCAGCAGCCAAGATCGGGGAGGCCTCCGTGGCTACACCTTC
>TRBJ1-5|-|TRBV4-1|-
CASSQDNNSNQPQHF
TGCGCCAGCAGCCAAGATAATAATAGCAATCAGCCCCAGCATTTT
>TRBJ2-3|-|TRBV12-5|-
CASGSSTGYNTQYF
TGTGCTAGTGGTTCCTCTACGGGATATAATACGCAGTATTTT
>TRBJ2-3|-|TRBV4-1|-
CASSYQTGSTDTQYF
TGCGCCAGCAGCTATCAGACAGGATCCACAGATACGCAGTATTTT
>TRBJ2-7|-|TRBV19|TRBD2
CASSPGLAGVVYEQYF
TGTGCCAGTAGTCCGGGACTAGCGGGAGTAGTCTACGAGCAGTACTTC
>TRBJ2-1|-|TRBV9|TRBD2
CASSVSGTSSSEQFF
TGTGCCAGCAGCGTCTCCGGGACTAGCAGTTCTGAGCAGTTCTTC
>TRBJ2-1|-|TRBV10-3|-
CAISDIGGNEQFF
TGTGCCATCAGTGACATAGGGGGCAATGAGCAGTTCTTC
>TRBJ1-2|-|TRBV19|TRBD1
CASSRTGIFEASYGYTF
TGTGCCAGTAGTCGGACAGGGATATTTGAAGCGAGCTATGGCTACACCTTC
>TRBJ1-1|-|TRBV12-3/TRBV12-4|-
CASHVGGEAFF
TGTGCCAGCCATGTCGGGGGAGAAGCTTTCTTT
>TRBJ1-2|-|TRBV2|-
CAPQRAHYGYTF
TGTGCCCCTCAACGAGCACACTATGGCTACACCTTC
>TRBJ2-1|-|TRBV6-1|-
CASSESRGSSYNEQFF
TGTGCCAGCAGCGAAAGTAGGGGTAGCTCCTACAATGAGCAGTTCTTC
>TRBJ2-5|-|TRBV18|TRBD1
CASSPPGQGTETQYF
TGTGCCAGCTCACCACCGGGACAGGGGACGGAGACCCAGTACTTC
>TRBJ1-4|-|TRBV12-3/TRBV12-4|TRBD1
CASRRQGEKLFF
TGTGCCAGCAGAAGACAGGGAGAAAAACTGTTTTTT
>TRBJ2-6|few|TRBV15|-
CATSTPFQGSGANVLTF
TGTGCCACCAGCACCCCTTTTCAGGGCTCTGGGGCCAACGTCCTGACTTTC
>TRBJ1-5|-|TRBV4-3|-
CASSQEQGRNQPQHF
TGCGCCAGCAGCCAAGAGCAGGGTAGGAATCAGCCCCAGCATTTT
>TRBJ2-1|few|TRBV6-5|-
CASQTRSSYNEQFF
TGTGCCAGCCAGACTAGGAGCTCCTACAATGAGCAGTTCTTC
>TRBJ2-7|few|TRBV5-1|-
CASSLADEQYF
TGCGCCAGCAGTTTAGCCGACGAGCAGTACTTC
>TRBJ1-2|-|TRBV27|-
CASKSVKRGGYTF
TGTGCCAGCAAAAGCGTGAAAAGAGGTGGCTACACCTTC
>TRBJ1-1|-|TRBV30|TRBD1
CAWHRGRENTEAFF
TGTGCCTGGCACAGGGGCCGGGAGAACACTGAAGCTTTCTTT
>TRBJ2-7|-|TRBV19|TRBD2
CASSATSSGEQYF
TGTGCCAGTAGTGCGACTAGCTCGGGGGAGCAGTACTTC
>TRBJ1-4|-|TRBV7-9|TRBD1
CASSQDRANEKLFF
TGTGCCAGCAGCCAGGACAGGGCTAATGAAAAACTGTTTTTT
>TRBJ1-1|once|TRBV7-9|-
CASSWGGAEAFF
TGTGCCAGCAGCTGGGGGGGAGCTGAAGCTTTCTTT
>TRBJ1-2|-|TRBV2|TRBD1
CASSSRDRQINYGYTF
TGTGCCAGCAGTTCCCGGGACAGGCAAATAAACTATGGCTACACCTTC
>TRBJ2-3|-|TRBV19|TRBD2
CASSPTSGRGDTQYF
TGTGCCAGTAGTCCGACTAGCGGGCGGGGGGATACGCAGTATTTT
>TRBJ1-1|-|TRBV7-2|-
CASSFPGPGPTEAFF
TGTGCCAGCAGCTTCCCAGGCCCTGGGCCCACTGAAGCTTTCTTT
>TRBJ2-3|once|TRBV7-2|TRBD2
CASSLRLAGRDTQYF
TGTGCCAGCAGCTTACGACTAGCGGGCCGAGATACGCAGTATTTT
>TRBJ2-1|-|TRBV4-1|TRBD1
CASSPSGTGLNEQFF
TGCGCCAGCAGCCCCTCAGGGACAGGGCTCAATGAGCAGTTCTTC
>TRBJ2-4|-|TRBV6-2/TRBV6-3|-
CASSGGGSGRWSIQYF
TGTGCCAGCAGCGGGGGCGGGAGCGGGCGGTGGAGCATTCAGTACTTC
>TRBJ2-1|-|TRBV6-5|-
CASSYGDTSYNEQFF
TGTGCCAGCAGTTACGGGGACACCTCCTACAATGAGCAGTTCTTC